These T cell receptor beta chains were read from a single sample in a study of beta chain features in type 1 diabetes. Data came from immunoSEQ multiplex PCR; TCRdb stores just in-frame clones and leaves some out. The sample holds 240,000 or so clones, approximately 70% seen once. Sequenced: naive CD4+ T cells from blood. These receptor sequences come from a man aged 25 to 40 in good health. Each CDR3 is given without its conserved first and last residue. Expanded clones are given a class, and other clones once, few, many or no size at all.

once	TRBJ2-7	TRBV5-4	ASSYWDNSYEQY
-	TRBJ2-5	TRBV30	AWSEGSQGWETQY
-	TRBJ2-3	TRBV7-9	ASSSGLAEITDTQY
-	TRBJ1-6	TRBV15	ATSRGRQDSPLH
-	TRBJ2-6	TRBV18	ASSPGAGRTSGANVLT
-	TRBJ1-3	TRBV4-1	ASSLDRESGNTIY
-	TRBJ2-1	TRBV29-1	SVVTGLEKAYNEQF
-	TRBJ1-1	TRBV9	ASSVDQGKIGTEAF
-	TRBJ2-3	TRBV30	AWSVSLAAPLDTQY
-	TRBJ1-6	TRBV2	ASSPRPTGGNSPLH
once	TRBJ2-1	TRBV29-1	SGEAVPPNEQF
few	TRBJ2-5	TRBV29-1	SVSRGQLVETQY
-	TRBJ2-3	TRBV15	ATSRGTHTDTQY
-	TRBJ2-1	TRBV30	AWSLATQGNEQF